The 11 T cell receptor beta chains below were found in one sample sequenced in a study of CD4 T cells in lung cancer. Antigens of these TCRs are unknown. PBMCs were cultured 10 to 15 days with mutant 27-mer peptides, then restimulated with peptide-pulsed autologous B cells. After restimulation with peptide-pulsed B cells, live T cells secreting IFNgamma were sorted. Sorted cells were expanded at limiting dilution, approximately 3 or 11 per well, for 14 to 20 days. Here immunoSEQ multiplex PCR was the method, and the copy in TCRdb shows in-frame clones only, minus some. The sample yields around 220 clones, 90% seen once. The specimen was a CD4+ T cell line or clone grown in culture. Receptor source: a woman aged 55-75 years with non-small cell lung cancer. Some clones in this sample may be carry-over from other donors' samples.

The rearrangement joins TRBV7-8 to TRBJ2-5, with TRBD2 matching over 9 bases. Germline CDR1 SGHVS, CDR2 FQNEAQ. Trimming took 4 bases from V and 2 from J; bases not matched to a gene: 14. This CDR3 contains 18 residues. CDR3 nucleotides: TGTGCCAGCAGCTCGCCTAGCGGGGCGCACCTGAGACAAGAGACCCAGTACTTC. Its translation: CASSSPSGAHLRQETQYF.

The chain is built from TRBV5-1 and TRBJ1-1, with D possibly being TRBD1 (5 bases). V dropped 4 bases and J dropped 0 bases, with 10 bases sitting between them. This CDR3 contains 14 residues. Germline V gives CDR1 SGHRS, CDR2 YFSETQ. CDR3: CASSRDVMNTEAFF. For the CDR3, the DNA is TGCGCCAGCAGCCGGGACGTCATGAACACTGAAGCTTTCTTT.

CDR3 protein: CASSLGSENTEAFF. The DNA for the CDR3 is TGTGCCAGCAGCTTAGGGTCGGAGAACACTGAAGCTTTCTTT. The J gene is TRBJ1-1, the V gene TRBV7-3, with D uncertain. The CDR3 sequence is 14 residues long. From germline, CDR1 is SGHTA and CDR2 FQGTGA. V gave up 2 bases and J gave up 1 base, with 8 bases separating them.

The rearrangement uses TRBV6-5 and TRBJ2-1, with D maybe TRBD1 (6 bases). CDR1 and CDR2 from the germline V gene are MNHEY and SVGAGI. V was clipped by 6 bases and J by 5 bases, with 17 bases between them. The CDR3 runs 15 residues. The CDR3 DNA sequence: TGTGCCAGCAGGGCCGGGACATCGAAAAACAATGAGCAGTTCTTC. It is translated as CASRAGTSKNNEQFF.

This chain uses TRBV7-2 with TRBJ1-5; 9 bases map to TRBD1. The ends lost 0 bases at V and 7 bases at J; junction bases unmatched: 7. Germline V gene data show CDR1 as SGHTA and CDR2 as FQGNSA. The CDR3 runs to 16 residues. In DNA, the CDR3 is TGTGCCAGCAGCTTAGCGGGGACAGGGCTGCAGCAGCCCCAGCATTTT. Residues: CASSLAGTGLQQPQHF.

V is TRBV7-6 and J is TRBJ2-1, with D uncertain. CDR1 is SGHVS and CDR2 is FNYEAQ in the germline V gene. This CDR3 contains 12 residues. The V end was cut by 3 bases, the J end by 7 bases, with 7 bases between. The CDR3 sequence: CASSLSGNEQFF. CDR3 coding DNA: TGTGCCAGCAGCTTGTCAGGTAATGAGCAGTTCTTC. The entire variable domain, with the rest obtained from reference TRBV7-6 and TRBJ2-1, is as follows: GAGVSQSPRYKVTKRGQDVALRCDPISGHVSLYWYRQALGQGPEFLTYFNYEAQQDKSGLPNDRFSAERPEGSISTLTIQRTEQRDSAMYRCASSLSGNEQFFGPGTRLTVL.

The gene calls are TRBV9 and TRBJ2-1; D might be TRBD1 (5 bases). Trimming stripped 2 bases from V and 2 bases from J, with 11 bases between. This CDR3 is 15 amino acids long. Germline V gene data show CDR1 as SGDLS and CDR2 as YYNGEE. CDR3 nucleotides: TGTGCCAGCAGCGTCCAGGGTAACACCTACAATGAGCAGTTCTTC. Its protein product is CASSVQGNTYNEQFF.

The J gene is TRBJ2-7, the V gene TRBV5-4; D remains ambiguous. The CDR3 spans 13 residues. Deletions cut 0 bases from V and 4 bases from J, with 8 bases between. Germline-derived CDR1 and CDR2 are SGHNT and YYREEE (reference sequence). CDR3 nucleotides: TGTGCCAGCAGCTTGGACGGAGCTTACGAGCAGTACTTC. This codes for CASSLDGAYEQYF.

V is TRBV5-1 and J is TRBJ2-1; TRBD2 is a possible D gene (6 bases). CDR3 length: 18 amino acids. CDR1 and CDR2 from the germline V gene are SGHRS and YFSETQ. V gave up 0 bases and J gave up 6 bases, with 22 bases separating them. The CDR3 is CASSLANLGGEKFNEQFF. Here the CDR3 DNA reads TGCGCCAGCAGCTTGGCGAATTTAGGCGGGGAGAAATTCAATGAGCAGTTCTTC. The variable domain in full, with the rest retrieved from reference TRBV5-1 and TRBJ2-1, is KAGVTQTPRYLIKTRGQQVTLSCSPISGHRSVSWYQQTPGQGLQFLFEYFSETQRNKGNFPGRFSGRQFSNSRSEMNVSTLELGDSALYLCASSLANLGGEKFNEQFFGPGTRLTVL.

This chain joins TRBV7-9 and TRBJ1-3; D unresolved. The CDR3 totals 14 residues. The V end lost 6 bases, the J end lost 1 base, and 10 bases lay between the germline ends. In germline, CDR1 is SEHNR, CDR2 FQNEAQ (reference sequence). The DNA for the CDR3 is TGTGCCAGCAGAAGATCAGAATCTGGAAACACCATATATTTT. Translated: CASRRSESGNTIYF.

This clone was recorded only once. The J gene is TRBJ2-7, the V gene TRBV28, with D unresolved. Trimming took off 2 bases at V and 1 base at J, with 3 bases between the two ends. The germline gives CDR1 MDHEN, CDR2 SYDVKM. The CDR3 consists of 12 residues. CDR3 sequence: CASSLVSYEQYF. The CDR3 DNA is TGTGCCAGCAGTTTAGTGTCCTACGAGCAGTACTTC.